This entry is about one TCR beta chain. Its matching antigen is unknown. Profiling relied on immunoSEQ multiplex PCR, and the TCRdb table lists in-frame clones only, not all of them. The profile shows approximately 21,000 clones, approximately 96% of them singletons. The sample comes from a study of regulatory and conventional T cells in RAG deficiency. Overall study findings and caveats: Treg unique TCR beta sequences were approximately 100-fold fewer in Omenn syndrome and CID/AS patients than controls.

Conventional CD4+ T cells were sorted from blood as CD25-low CD127-high cells. This same sample was also part of a study on regulatory T cells. That work contributes: The PCR used 52 TRBV and 13 TRBJ primers.

The sequence was collected from a human donor in good health. Sequencing was performed on CD25- CD4+ T cells sorted from blood.

CDR3 nucleotide sequence: TGTGCCAGCAGCTTAGCTCCTCCTGGAAACACCATATATTTT. The encoded protein is CASSLAPPGNTIYF. The chain is built from TRBV7-6 and TRBJ1-3; D uncertain. Germline CDR1 is SGHVS and CDR2 is FNYEAQ. This CDR3 contains 14 residues. The germline V and J ends were trimmed by 0 bases and 2 bases, with 5 bases remaining between them.